This TCR beta chain was retrieved from a study of T cell clonality in common variable immunodeficiency. Donors gave about 5 to 9 ml heparinized peripheral whole blood. V was cut by 5 bases and J by 2 bases, with 10 bases left in between. Germline CDR1 GTSNPN, CDR2 SVGIG (reference sequence). This CDR3 region has 12 residues. At least ten counts were recorded for this clone. Its antigen remains unknown. The read halts 3 residues ahead of the CDR3 end, with the missing end drawn from the germline J gene. Within the sample, other DNA sequences also encode this same CDR3. Whole-study results and caveats: Shared TCRbeta clones were fewer between CVID subjects than controls. Common variable immunodeficiency TCR beta sequences reportedly had fewer deletions and N-nucleotide insertions.

Control and CVID samples contributed equal amounts of genomic DNA. The repertoire was sequenced with immunoSEQ multiplex PCR; TCRdb's copy has only in-frame clones and lacks some. The profile covers 35,000 to 50,000 clones, none occurring a single time. Specimen: peripheral blood mononuclear cells. The chain joins TRBV30 to TRBJ2-7, with D possibly matching TRBD1 (6 bases). This receptor was identified in a person aged 18 to 75 in good health. The sequenced CDR3 bases are TGTGCCTGGGGAGGACAGCCCTACGAG. It is translated as CAWGGQPYE. The entire CDR3 is CAWGGQPYEQYF.